This T cell receptor (beta chain) was retrieved from a study of cytomegalovirus exposure and HLA in healthy donors. PCR used 60 Vbeta primers and 13 Jbeta primers. TCRdb keeps only in-frame clones here, not all; method: immunoSEQ multiplex PCR. This sample's clone table lists 95,000 to 150,000 clones. On this clone: As yet, its antigen is unknown.

Study findings and constraints: Clonal expansion, a later analysis showed, was greater in HLA-associated TCR beta chains than in equally common others. TCR beta sequences reportedly predicted most subjects' HLA-A and HLA-B alleles accurately.

V lost 5 bases, J lost 11 bases, and 24 bases lay in between. Germline CDR1 MNHEY, CDR2 SMNVEV (reference sequence). This CDR3 has 15 amino acids. The chain recombines TRBV27 with TRBJ1-1, with D maybe TRBD1 (6 bases). The sample was PBMCs. This receptor was identified in a young man in good health and CMV-seronegative. The CDR3 spells CASSPRWDIFLRAFF. CDR3 DNA sequence: TGTGCCAGCAGTCCCAGGTGGGACATCTTCCTGCGGGCTTTCTTT.